Ten or more counts support the clone carrying this T cell receptor beta chain. Its cognate antigen is unknown. The data derive from a study of type 1 regulatory T cells. The wider study: This in vitro CD4 product, T-allo10, is enriched for Tr1 cells and alloantigen-specific.

CDR3 length: 19 amino acids. V dropped 3 bases and J dropped 0; count of bases not matched to a gene: 6. Germline CDR1 SNHLY, CDR2 FYNNEI. One entry per CDR3 protein, called by TCRdb with MiXCR from the reads. Here the sample spans 11,000 to 15,000 distinct CDR3 sequences, approximately 15% being singletons. The source material was cultured T cells, either the whole culture or a sorted T cell fraction (not recorded which). This chain connects TRBV2 to TRBJ2-6; 12 bases agree with TRBD2. This sequence was found in a human donor in good health. The CDR3 nucleotides read TGTGCCAGCAGTGAGCTAGCGGGAGGGCCGGGCTCTGGGGCCAACGTCCTGACTTTC. Amino acids: CASSELAGGPGSGANVLTF. Looking up the rest from reference TRBV2 and TRBJ2-6 gives the full variable domain: EPEVTQTPSHQVTQMGQEVILRCVPISNHLYFYWYRQILGQKVEFLVSFYNNEISEKSEIFDDQFSVERPDGSNFTLKIRSTKLEDSAMYFCASSELAGGPGSGANVLTFGAGSRLTVL.